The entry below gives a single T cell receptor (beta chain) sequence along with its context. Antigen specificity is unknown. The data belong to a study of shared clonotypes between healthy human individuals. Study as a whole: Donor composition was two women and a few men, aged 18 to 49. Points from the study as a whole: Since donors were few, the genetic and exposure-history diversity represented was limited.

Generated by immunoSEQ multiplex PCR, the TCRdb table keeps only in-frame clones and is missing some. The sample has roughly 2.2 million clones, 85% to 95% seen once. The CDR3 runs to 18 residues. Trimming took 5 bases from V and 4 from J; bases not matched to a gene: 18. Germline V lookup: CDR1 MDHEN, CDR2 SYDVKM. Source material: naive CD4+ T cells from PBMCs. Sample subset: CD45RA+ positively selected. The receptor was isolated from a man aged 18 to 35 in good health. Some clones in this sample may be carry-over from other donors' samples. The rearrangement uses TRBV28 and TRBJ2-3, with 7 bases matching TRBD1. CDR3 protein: CASSPSGTAPIQADTQYF. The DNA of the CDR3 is TGTGCCAGCAGTCCCTCCGGGACAGCCCCCATCCAAGCAGATACGCAGTATTTT.